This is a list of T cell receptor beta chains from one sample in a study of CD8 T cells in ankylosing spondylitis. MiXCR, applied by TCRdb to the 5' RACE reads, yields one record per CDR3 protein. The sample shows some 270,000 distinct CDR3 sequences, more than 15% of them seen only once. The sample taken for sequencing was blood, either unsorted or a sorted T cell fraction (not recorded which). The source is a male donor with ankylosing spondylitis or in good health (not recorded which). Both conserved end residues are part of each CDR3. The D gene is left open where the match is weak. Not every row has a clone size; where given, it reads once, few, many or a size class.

DNA: TGTGCCAGCAGCCCGGAACTAGCGGGAGGTCCCTACGAGCAGTACTTC
CDR3: CASSPELAGGPYEQYF
size: few
D: TRBD2
J: TRBJ2-7
V: TRBV3-1

DNA: TGCAGTGCTACGCGGACTAACCAAGCCTACGAGCAGTACTTC
CDR3: CSATRTNQAYEQYF
size: .
D: .
J: TRBJ2-7
V: TRBV20-1

DNA: TGCAGCGTTGAAGGGGTGTGGGGGAGGAACACTGAAGCTTTCTTT
CDR3: CSVEGVWGRNTEAFF
size: few
D: .
J: TRBJ1-1
V: TRBV29-1

DNA: TGCAGTGCTAGAGATTATCGGGGGACTAGGGGCTACGAGCAGTACTTC
CDR3: CSARDYRGTRGYEQYF
size: .
D: TRBD2
J: TRBJ2-7
V: TRBV20-1

DNA: TGCGCCAGCAGATCCCGGGCTTTTAGCACAGATACGCAGTATTTT
CDR3: CASRSRAFSTDTQYF
size: .
D: .
J: TRBJ2-3
V: TRBV4-3

DNA: TGTGCCAGCAGTTTATTACAGGGTAACATTCAGTACTTC
CDR3: CASSLLQGNIQYF
size: many
D: .
J: TRBJ2-4
V: TRBV28

DNA: TGCAGTGCTAGAGGGATCGGCACCGGGGAGCTGTTTTTT
CDR3: CSARGIGTGELFF
size: many
D: .
J: TRBJ2-2
V: TRBV20-1

DNA: TGTGCCACCAGCGGAAACAGGGGTGATAACATTCAGTACTTC
CDR3: CATSGNRGDNIQYF
size: .
D: TRBD1
J: TRBJ2-4
V: TRBV15

DNA: TGTGCCAGCAGCGTAGTTCCAGCGGAGGCCATAGATACGCAGTATTTT
CDR3: CASSVVPAEAIDTQYF
size: .
D: .
J: TRBJ2-3
V: TRBV9

DNA: TGCAGCGTTGTTTCCCTTGGCTACGAGCAGTACTTC
CDR3: CSVVSLGYEQYF
size: .
D: .
J: TRBJ2-7
V: TRBV29-1

DNA: TGCAGCGTTGGAGGATCCAACTACAATGAGCAGTTCTTC
CDR3: CSVGGSNYNEQFF
size: many
D: .
J: TRBJ2-1
V: TRBV29-1

DNA: TGCGCCAGCAAATTCTCGACGGGAGGGCCTGAGAACATTCAGTACTTC
CDR3: CASKFSTGGPENIQYF
size: .
D: TRBD2
J: TRBJ2-4
V: TRBV5-1

DNA: TGCAGCGGCCGGTTCGCCGGGGAGCTGTTTTTT
CDR3: CSGRFAGELFF
size: few
D: .
J: TRBJ2-2
V: TRBV29-1

DNA: TGCGCCAGCAGTTTTTTTTCACAGTACGAGCAGTACTTC
CDR3: CASSFFSQYEQYF
size: .
D: .
J: TRBJ2-7
V: TRBV5-1

DNA: TGTGCCAGCGGACAGTACCAAGAGACCCAGTACTTC
CDR3: CASGQYQETQYF
size: few
D: .
J: TRBJ2-5
V: TRBV27

DNA: TGTGCCAGCAGCAGTACCGGGGCCTACACTGAAGCTTTCTTT
CDR3: CASSSTGAYTEAFF
size: few
D: .
J: TRBJ1-1
V: TRBV6-2/TRBV6-3

DNA: TGCGCCAGCACGCAAGCGGGAGGCGCCTACAATGAGCAGTTCTTC
CDR3: CASTQAGGAYNEQFF
size: many
D: TRBD2
J: TRBJ2-1
V: TRBV10-2

DNA: TGCAGCGTTGAACCCCAAGAGGGAAGTGAGCAGTTCTTC
CDR3: CSVEPQEGSEQFF
size: many
D: .
J: TRBJ2-1
V: TRBV29-1

DNA: TGCAGCGTTGTATGGGGGGGCGGGGAGCTGTTTTTT
CDR3: CSVVWGGGELFF
size: .
D: TRBD2
J: TRBJ2-2
V: TRBV29-1

DNA: TGCAGTGCCGATCACACTGAAGCTTTCTTT
CDR3: CSADHTEAFF
size: .
D: .
J: TRBJ1-1
V: TRBV20-1

DNA: TGCAGCGTTGAAGAATACGGCGGGGAAATTGAGCAGTTCTTC
CDR3: CSVEEYGGEIEQFF
size: .
D: .
J: TRBJ2-1
V: TRBV29-1

DNA: TGCAGTGCTAGAGACTACTCTAGCGCGAGCTCCTACAATGAGCAGTTCTTC
CDR3: CSARDYSSASSYNEQFF
size: .
D: .
J: TRBJ2-1
V: TRBV20-1

DNA: TGTGCCACGGGGCCATCCCCCGAGGCTGGGGAGCTGTTTTTT
CDR3: CATGPSPEAGELFF
size: few
D: .
J: TRBJ2-2
V: TRBV19

DNA: TGTGCCAGCAGTTTCCCCCGGGACACAGGGACTAGCCTGGGGGATACGCAGTATTTT
CDR3: CASSFPRDTGTSLGDTQYF
size: .
D: TRBD2
J: TRBJ2-3
V: TRBV12-3/TRBV12-4

DNA: TGTGCCAGCAGCATCGCGGGAACCAACACCGGGGAGCTGTTTTTT
CDR3: CASSIAGTNTGELFF
size: .
D: .
J: TRBJ2-2
V: TRBV6-1

DNA: TGTGCCAGCAGCCCCAGACAGGGCGACAGCACAGATACGCAGTATTTT
CDR3: CASSPRQGDSTDTQYF
size: .
D: TRBD1
J: TRBJ2-3
V: TRBV7-9

DNA: TGTGCCAGCAGTTTTGGCCCCCATCTAGCGGGAGGCACAGATACGCAGTATTTT
CDR3: CASSFGPHLAGGTDTQYF
size: .
D: TRBD2
J: TRBJ2-3
V: TRBV12-3/TRBV12-4

DNA: TGCGCCAGCAGCTTGGAGACCAATTACAAGAACACAGATACGCAGTATTTT
CDR3: CASSLETNYKNTDTQYF
size: few
D: .
J: TRBJ2-3
V: TRBV5-1

DNA: TGTGCCACCAGCAGAGATTCCCCTCACGCGACCCAGTACTTC
CDR3: CATSRDSPHATQYF
size: once
D: .
J: TRBJ2-5
V: TRBV15

DNA: TGTGCCAGCAGCTTAGTGGCAGCCACGGCCAATGAGCAGTTCTTC
CDR3: CASSLVAATANEQFF
size: .
D: .
J: TRBJ2-1
V: TRBV7-9

DNA: TGTGCCAGCAGTGCCGGGACAGATTCTAATTCACCCCTCCACTTT
CDR3: CASSAGTDSNSPLHF
size: few
D: TRBD1
J: TRBJ1-6
V: TRBV2

DNA: TGCGCCAGCAGCCAAGATAGGGGGGAGACGCTCAGCGGGGAGCTGTTTTTT
CDR3: CASSQDRGETLSGELFF
size: .
D: .
J: TRBJ2-2
V: TRBV4-3

DNA: TGCAGCGCCATCCAGCCGGGGACAGGCGCATATACGCAGTATTTT
CDR3: CSAIQPGTGAYTQYF
size: .
D: TRBD1
J: TRBJ2-3
V: TRBV29-1

DNA: TGCGCCAGCAGCCCGCCCGTTTCGACTAGCGGGAGATTCGAGACCCAGTACTTC
CDR3: CASSPPVSTSGRFETQYF
size: .
D: TRBD2
J: TRBJ2-5
V: TRBV5-1

DNA: TGTGCCAGCAGCTCAGTTCTAGGGACTAGCGGTCTCTCCTACGAGCAGTACTTC
CDR3: CASSSVLGTSGLSYEQYF
size: .
D: TRBD2
J: TRBJ2-7
V: TRBV11-2

DNA: TGTGCCAGCAGCTCCCGGGGGTACTCCTACAATGAGCAGTTCTTC
CDR3: CASSSRGYSYNEQFF
size: .
D: .
J: TRBJ2-1
V: TRBV7-9

DNA: TGTGCCAGCAGTGAATACCTAGCGGAGCTCACAGATACGCAGTATTTT
CDR3: CASSEYLAELTDTQYF
size: .
D: TRBD2
J: TRBJ2-3
V: TRBV25-1

DNA: TGCGCCAGCAGCCAAGATGTAGAGTTATTCTACAATGAGCAGTTCTTC
CDR3: CASSQDVELFYNEQFF
size: .
D: .
J: TRBJ2-1
V: TRBV4-1

DNA: TGCGCCAGCAGCTTGGGTAGCGGGAGTTACGAGCAGTACTTC
CDR3: CASSLGSGSYEQYF
size: many
D: TRBD2
J: TRBJ2-7
V: TRBV27

DNA: TGCAGTGCTAGAGATTTACGGGGGGCCTACGAGCAGTACTTC
CDR3: CSARDLRGAYEQYF
size: few
D: TRBD2
J: TRBJ2-7
V: TRBV20-1

DNA: TGCAGTGCGAATCCGGGACTAGCGGGAGAAGAGCAGTTCTTC
CDR3: CSANPGLAGEEQFF
size: few
D: TRBD2
J: TRBJ2-1
V: TRBV20-1

DNA: TGTGCCACCAGTGAAGGGGCCCTGGCAGAAGAGACCCAGTACTTC
CDR3: CATSEGALAEETQYF
size: few
D: .
J: TRBJ2-5
V: TRBV24-1

DNA: TGTGCCAGCAGTTTAGGGCCGGTAAACATTCAGTACTTC
CDR3: CASSLGPVNIQYF
size: .
D: .
J: TRBJ2-4
V: TRBV27

DNA: TGCGCCAGCAGCCATGGGACAGGGGGGCCCTACGAGCAGTACTTC
CDR3: CASSHGTGGPYEQYF
size: few
D: TRBD1
J: TRBJ2-7
V: TRBV4-1

DNA: TGTGCCAGCAGCGGGGGGGGTGCCCGCCCCGGGGAGCTGTTTTTT
CDR3: CASSGGGARPGELFF
size: many
D: TRBD2
J: TRBJ2-2
V: TRBV7-8